Detailed here is one T cell receptor (beta chain). Its antigen is as yet unknown. Both 60 Vbeta primers and 13 Jbeta primers went into the PCR. Produced via immunoSEQ multiplex PCR; TCRdb's table is partial and in-frame only. Of some 90,000 clones listed, 81% were seen once; the top ten hold over 4%. The sample comes from a study of cytomegalovirus exposure and HLA in healthy donors. Broader study findings: A later look showed TCR association rates differing by HLA locus, highest for DRB1 and lowest for HLA-C. Accurate prediction of most subjects' HLA-A and HLA-B alleles from TCR beta sequences was reported. A previous analysis found most TCR beta V segments productive roughly 87% or roughly 30% of the time.

Everyone who donated was a healthy bone marrow donor. The CDR3 is 21 amino acids. From germline, CDR1 is LNHNV and CDR2 YYDKDF (reference sequence). V lost 2 bases to trimming and J lost 3 bases; unmatched junction nucleotides: 17. The sample was PBMCs. The chain combines TRBV15 with TRBJ2-1; 12 bases agree with TRBD2. The receptor was derived from a woman aged 65 to 85 in good health and CMV-seropositive. DNA of the CDR3: TGTGCCACCAGCAGACTATTCGGACTAGCGGGGAGAAAGGTTTTCTACAATGAGCAGTTCTTC. Translation: CATSRLFGLAGRKVFYNEQFF.